Each of the 10 T cell receptor beta chains below was sequenced from the same sample in a study of regulatory T cells in long-lasting Graves disease. This sample's time point: persistent/refractory GD, antithyroid drugs over 5 years with positive TRAb. Construction of the TCR library relied on RNA isolated from PBMCs. Arm-PCR of CDR3 regions and iRepertoire HTBI primers were the basis on which TCR beta libraries were built. TCRdb re-analysed the multiplex PCR reads in MiXCR, keeping a single row per CDR3 protein. This sample carries roughly 450,000 distinct CDR3 sequences, around 21% of them seen once, and the ten largest clones take 7.8%. The input for sequencing was peripheral blood mononuclear cells (PBMCs), taken when the disease was refractory, from a patient treated with antithyroid drugs. These receptors all stem from a female donor with Graves disease.

This clonotype was detected once. The rearrangement links TRBV20-1 to TRBJ2-1; unclear D gene. Germline CDR1 reads DFQATT; CDR2 reads SNEGSKA (reference sequence). Deletions cut 3 bases from V and 9 bases from J, with 9 bases between. This CDR3 is built from 11 residues. This CDR3 reads CSASLDLEQFF. In DNA form, the CDR3 reads TGCAGTGCTAGCCTAGATCTTGAGCAGTTCTTC.

This clonotype was observed at least ten times. This chain uses TRBV28 with TRBJ2-7; 9 nucleotides match TRBD2. The CDR3 totals 14 residues. With 3 bases clipped from V and 9 bases from J, the junction kept 9 bases outside the gene matches. CDR1 is MDHEN and CDR2 is SYDVKM in the germline V gene. In DNA, the CDR3 is TGTGCCAGCAGTTTCATAGCGGGAGTTAGTGGGCAGTACTTC. It codes for CASSFIAGVSGQYF.

This clonotype was seen only a few times. The CDR3 coding sequence is TGTGCCAGCAGCTTAGTTTCTAGCGGGAGGTGGTTTGATACGCAGTATTTT. Amino acid sequence: CASSLVSSGRWFDTQYF. The chain couples TRBV13 to TRBJ2-3; 11 positions agree with TRBD2. The J segment lost 6 bases and the V segment lost 1 base, leaving 9 bases of the junction unmatched. The CDR3 totals 17 residues. The germline CDR1 and CDR2 sequences are PRHDT and FYEKMQ (reference sequence).

The chain links TRBV27 to TRBJ2-1; possibly TRBD2 for D (5 bases). The V gene's germline CDR1 is MNHEY and CDR2 SMNVEV (reference sequence). The V end was cut by 3 bases, the J end by 5 bases, with 11 bases between. The CDR3 consists of 14 residues. The CDR3 here is CASSFGSSHNEQFF. The CDR3 DNA is TGTGCCAGCAGTTTTGGGAGCTCGCACAATGAGCAGTTCTTC.

The chain is built from TRBV5-6 and TRBJ2-3; 8 bases line up with TRBD2. V dropped 2 bases and J dropped 4; count of bases not matched to a gene: 9. The CDR3 runs 16 residues. Germline-derived CDR1 and CDR2 are SGHDT and YYEEEE. The CDR3 nucleotides read TGTGCCAGCAGCTTCGTAGCGGGATGGGGAGCAGATACGCAGTATTTT. This encodes CASSFVAGWGADTQYF.

This clonotype was seen at least ten times. The chain has TRBV6-1 and TRBJ2-6, with 9 bases aligning to TRBD1. Germline CDR1 and CDR2: MNHNS and SASEGT. CDR3 length: 14 amino acids. V shed 11 bases, J shed 0 bases, and the junction held 2 bases outside the gene matches. The CDR3 nucleotides read TGTGCCGGGGGACAGGGCTCTGGGGCCAACGTCCTGACTTTC. Protein: CAGGQGSGANVLTF.

The sample holds a few counts of this clonotype. The rearrangement uses TRBV29-1 and TRBJ2-5; D is uncertain. The CDR3 loop spans 12 amino acids. V lost 1 base to trimming and J lost 5 bases, with 8 bases between them. The V gene's germline CDR1 is SQVTM and CDR2 ANQGSEA. The CDR3 is CSVEARWETQYF. CDR3 coding DNA: TGCAGCGTTGAAGCTCGTTGGGAGACCCAGTACTTC.

There are many counts of this clonotype. V is TRBV28 and J is TRBJ2-2, with D perhaps matching TRBD2 (6 bases). The germline CDR1 and CDR2 sequences are MDHEN and SYDVKM. The V and J ends lost 6 bases and 5 bases respectively, with 16 bases between them. The CDR3 contains 15 residues. The CDR3 here is CASRPNSGATGELFF. The DNA for the CDR3 is TGTGCCAGCAGACCCAATAGCGGTGCAACCGGGGAGCTGTTTTTT.

CDR3 amino acids: CASSERRRGYGTDTQYF. CDR3 sequence (DNA): TGTGCCAGCAGTGAAAGGCGTAGGGGGTACGGGACAGATACGCAGTATTTT. This chain uses TRBV2 with TRBJ2-3, with a weak D call TRBD1 (6 bases). This CDR3 has 17 amino acids. CDR1 and CDR2 from the germline V gene are SNHLY and FYNNEI. Trimming took off 2 bases at V and 3 bases at J, with 18 bases between the two ends.

This clonotype occurred a few times. The rearrangement joins TRBV14 to TRBJ2-7; 12 nucleotides align to TRBD1. Germline V CDR1 and CDR2: SGHDN, FVKESK. The CDR3 sequence is 15 residues long. V shed 4 bases, J shed 6 bases, and the junction held 7 bases outside the gene matches. CDR3 sequence: CASSRGTGGASEQYF. CDR3 coding DNA: TGTGCCAGCAGCCGAGGGACAGGGGGCGCGTCCGAGCAGTACTTC.